This record looks at one TCR beta chain sequence and its context. Its antigen is still unknown. The sample is drawn from a study of cytomegalovirus exposure and HLA in healthy donors. 60 Vbeta and 13 Jbeta primers were used in PCR. Using immunoSEQ multiplex PCR, the repertoire was profiled, and TCRdb retains in-frame clones only, with some absent. The data contain roughly 140,000 clones, 80% to 90% of them singletons. Study-level results: Later examination showed HLA-associated TCR beta chains had greater clonal expansion than equally common others. Accurate prediction of most subjects' HLA-A and HLA-B alleles from TCR beta sequences was reported.

This CDR3 is built from 14 residues. The V and J ends lost 1 base and 6 bases, in that order; junction bases with no gene match: 5. CDR1 is MDHEN, CDR2 SYDVKM, per germline. This chain connects TRBV28 to TRBJ2-7; 8 bases line up with TRBD1. The clonotype comes from a woman aged 18-29 years in good health and CMV-seronegative. The sample comprised PBMCs. The CDR3 protein is CASSLSGQGSEQYF. CDR3 sequence (DNA): TGTGCCAGCAGTTTATCCGGACAGGGCTCCGAGCAGTACTTC.